This is a list of T cell receptor beta chains from one sample in a study of T cell responses to AZD1222 COVID-19 vaccine. Sequenced by immunoSEQ multiplex PCR; TCRdb stores in-frame clones only, minus some. The repertoire holds more than 150,000 clones, with approximately 92% as singletons. Sequenced material: peripheral blood, taken on day 0 of AZD1222 vaccination. These receptors originate from an adult in good health. Both conserved end residues are part of each CDR3. The D gene is left open where the match is weak. Size values are once, few and many counts, or a class for expanded clones, and some rows have none.

.,17,.,TRBV15,TRBJ2-1,CATSRDRPRASYNEQFF,TGTGCCACCAGCAGAGATCGTCCCAGGGCCTCCTACAATGAGCAGTTCTTC
.,15,TRBD2,TRBV19,TRBJ2-7,CASSTLAGAFYEQYF,TGTGCCAGTAGTACCCTAGCGGGAGCCTTCTACGAGCAGTACTTC
.,16,.,TRBV6-1,TRBJ1-4,CASSEWTANSNEKLFF,TGTGCCAGCAGTGAGTGGACAGCAAATTCTAATGAAAAACTGTTTTTT
.,15,TRBD1,TRBV6-5,TRBJ2-5,CATESRQGLGETQYF,TGTGCCACCGAGTCGCGACAGGGGTTGGGGGAGACCCAGTACTTC
.,15,TRBD1,TRBV4-1,TRBJ1-2,CASSQEGQGLFGYTF,TGCGCCAGCAGCCAAGAAGGACAGGGCTTGTTTGGCTACACCTTC
.,16,TRBD1,TRBV7-2,TRBJ1-2,CASSLPLGQGNYGYTF,TGTGCCAGCAGCTTACCTTTGGGACAGGGTAACTATGGCTACACCTTC
.,16,.,TRBV30,TRBJ1-5,CAWSSSSTYSNQPQHF,TGTGCCTGGAGTTCGTCCTCGACATATAGCAATCAGCCCCAGCATTTT
once,16,TRBD1,TRBV28,TRBJ2-1,CASSSGQGSSYNEQFF,TGTGCCAGCAGTTCGGGACAGGGAAGCTCCTACAATGAGCAGTTCTTC
.,15,.,TRBV5-1,TRBJ1-1,CASSLAGPENTEAFF,TGCGCCAGCAGCTTGGCGGGGCCGGAGAACACTGAAGCTTTCTTT
.,15,.,TRBV7-2,TRBJ2-1,CASSLYSSSYNEQFF,TGTGCCAGCAGCTTATACTCCAGCTCCTACAATGAGCAGTTCTTC
.,15,.,TRBV3-1/TRBV3-2,TRBJ2-5,CASSQGRWRQETQYF,TGTGCCAGCAGCCAAGGACGGTGGCGTCAGGAGACCCAGTACTTC
.,16,TRBD2,TRBV30,TRBJ2-7,CAWSDPGLAFDSEQYF,TGTGCCTGGAGTGACCCGGGACTAGCCTTCGACTCCGAGCAGTACTTC
.,10,TRBD1,TRBV20-1,TRBJ1-2,CSYRGNGYTF,TGCAGTTACAGGGGGAACGGCTACACCTTC
.,16,TRBD1,TRBV2,TRBJ1-1,CASSPGQGRMNTEAFF,TGTGCCAGCAGTCCAGGACAGGGTCGGATGAACACTGAAGCTTTCTTT
.,14,.,TRBV3-1/TRBV3-2,TRBJ2-5,CASSQQLDLKTQYF,TGTGCCAGCAGCCAACAACTAGATCTGAAGACCCAGTACTTC
.,14,.,TRBV5-1,TRBJ1-1,CASSLGSENTEAFF,TGCGCCAGCAGCTTGGGTTCAGAGAACACTGAAGCTTTCTTT
.,12,.,TRBV7-8,TRBJ1-5,CASSSAGQPQHF,TGTGCCAGCAGCTCCGCCGGTCAGCCCCAGCATTTT
few,14,.,TRBV5-1,TRBJ1-1,CASRAQTGSAEAFF,TGCGCCAGCAGGGCTCAAACAGGGAGCGCTGAAGCTTTCTTT
.,19,TRBD2,TRBV6-6,TRBJ2-1,CASSQISASGRSSYNEQFF,TGTGCCAGCAGTCAGATATCGGCTAGCGGGAGGAGCTCCTACAATGAGCAGTTCTTC
.,19,.,TRBV6-4,TRBJ1-3,CASSDSGAGGDLSGNTIYF,TGTGCCAGCAGTGACTCGGGCGCGGGGGGGGATCTCTCTGGAAACACCATATATTTT
.,17,.,TRBV7-9,TRBJ2-3,CASSLASGGGSTDTQYF,TGTGCCAGCAGCTTAGCCTCAGGCGGAGGAAGCACAGATACGCAGTATTTT
.,14,.,TRBV9,TRBJ1-1,CASSALTGPTEAFF,TGTGCCAGCAGCGCCCTCACAGGGCCCACTGAAGCTTTCTTT
.,17,TRBD1,TRBV2,TRBJ1-4,CASSGWTGRSTNEKLFF,TGTGCCAGCAGTGGGTGGACAGGGAGGTCAACTAATGAAAAACTGTTTTTT
.,12,TRBD2,TRBV7-3,TRBJ2-1,CASSLRGEAPFF,TGTGCCAGCAGCCTCCGGGGGGAAGCCCCGTTCTTC
.,17,TRBD2,TRBV14,TRBJ2-1,CASSPRGGVSSYNEQFF,TGTGCCAGCAGCCCCCGGGGGGGAGTAAGCTCCTACAATGAGCAGTTCTTC
.,16,.,TRBV14,TRBJ2-1,CASSLNGGSSYNEQFF,TGTGCCAGCAGCTTAAATGGGGGGAGCTCCTACAATGAGCAGTTCTTC
.,15,.,TRBV30,TRBJ1-5,CAWSSRGEYNQPQHF,TGTGCCTGGAGTTCCCGGGGGGAATACAATCAGCCCCAGCATTTT
.,15,.,TRBV7-9,TRBJ1-1,CASSLDSGLNTEAFF,TGTGCCAGCAGCTTAGATTCCGGGTTGAACACTGAAGCTTTCTTT
medium-sized,13,.,TRBV7-3,TRBJ1-6,CASRQDYNSPLHF,TGTGCCAGCAGACAGGATTATAATTCACCCCTCCACTTT
.,14,.,TRBV4-1,TRBJ1-2,CASSQDRGHLGYTF,TGCGCCAGCAGCCAAGATCGAGGGCACCTTGGCTACACCTTC
.,12,.,TRBV5-5,TRBJ1-1,CASSVTLTEAFF,TGTGCCAGCAGCGTTACATTGACTGAAGCTTTCTTT
.,13,.,TRBV27,TRBJ2-1,CATLGVPNNEQFF,TGTGCCACCCTTGGGGTTCCTAACAATGAGCAGTTCTTC
.,15,.,TRBV3-1/TRBV3-2,TRBJ1-2,CASSQAAEKNYGYTF,TGTGCCAGCAGCCAAGCCGCAGAAAAGAACTATGGCTACACCTTC
.,16,.,TRBV2,TRBJ2-1,CASSELLLGVDNEQFF,TGTGCCAGCAGTGAACTTCTCCTGGGCGTCGACAATGAGCAGTTCTTC
once,13,.,TRBV7-2,TRBJ1-2,CASSSGPTYGYTF,TGTGCCAGCAGCTCCGGCCCGACCTATGGCTACACCTTC
.,15,.,TRBV7-9,TRBJ1-6,CASSRGPPQNSPLHF,TGTGCCAGCAGCCGGGGACCCCCCCAAAATTCACCCCTCCACTTT
.,13,.,TRBV27,TRBJ2-2,CASSSGWAGELFF,TGTGCCAGCAGTTCCGGGTGGGCCGGGGAGCTGTTTTTT
once,17,TRBD1,TRBV7-9,TRBJ1-3,CASSLGQGALPGNTIYF,TGTGCCAGCAGCTTAGGACAGGGAGCCCTTCCTGGAAACACCATATATTTT
.,19,TRBD2,TRBV7-9,TRBJ2-2,CASSPRRNRLAGNTGELFF,TGTGCCAGCAGCCCCCGCCGCAACCGACTAGCGGGGAACACCGGGGAGCTGTTTTTT
.,15,.,TRBV9,TRBJ2-1,CASSPLGTRNNEQFF,TGTGCCAGCAGCCCCTTGGGGACCCGAAACAATGAGCAGTTCTTC
.,14,.,TRBV7-9,TRBJ2-7,CASSISGSADEQYF,TGTGCCAGCAGCATCTCAGGATCGGCGGACGAGCAGTACTTC